The 23 T cell receptor beta chains given below trace back to one sample, sequenced in a study of T cell repertoires in cytomegalovirus infection. Antigens of these TCRs are unknown. TCRdb fed the reads into MiXCR, producing one record per CDR3 protein. Of 49,000 or so distinct CDR3 sequences listed, roughly 19% were seen once; the top ten hold roughly 50%. The sequences come from CD8+ T cells from cultured PBMCs, collected from culture after CMV antigen stimulation. These receptors were collected from a human donor in good health (CMV status not recorded). Some clones in this sample may be carry-over from other donors' samples.

The V and J genes are TRBV2 and TRBJ2-7, with TRBD2 matching over 12 bases. The CDR3 loop spans 14 amino acids. V was clipped by 5 bases and J by 6 bases; unmatched bases: 5. The germline V gene encodes CDR1 SNHLY and CDR2 FYNNEI. The CDR3 DNA follows: TGTGCCAGCAGTCCGACTAGCGGGGGCCTCGAGCAGTACTTC. Its protein product is CASSPTSGGLEQYF.

The V and J genes are TRBV30 and TRBJ1-3; no reliable D call. V lost 2 bases to trimming and J lost 2 bases, with 7 bases between them. CDR1 and CDR2 from the germline V gene are GTSNPN and SVGIG (reference sequence). The length of the CDR3 is 13 residues. CDR3 loop: CAWSSGTGNTIYF. The CDR3 DNA reads as TGTGCCTGGAGTTCGGGGACTGGAAACACCATATATTTT.

V usage is TRBV6-2 or TRBV6-3 and J usage is TRBJ1-6, with D hard to call. V lost 6 bases to trimming and J lost 9 bases, with 15 bases between them. The germline V gene encodes CDR1 MNHEY and CDR2 SVGEGT. The CDR3 loop spans 14 amino acids. The CDR3 region is CASSLELGVSPLHF. CDR3 nucleotides: TGTGCCAGCAGCCTAGAGCTGGGCGTTTCACCCCTCCACTTT.

The V and J genes are TRBV12-3 or TRBV12-4 and TRBJ1-5; D is unresolved. With 7 bases removed from V and 0 bases from J, the gap between germline ends came to 10 bases. This CDR3 spans 14 amino acids. The CDR3 nucleotides are TGTGCCAGCACCCTCGGTGGTAGCAATCAGCCCCAGCATTTT. It specifies CASTLGGSNQPQHF.

This clonotype was seen repeatedly, ten times or more. The V and J genes are TRBV7-2 and TRBJ2-3; D could derive from TRBD1 or TRBD2 (5 bases each). Per germline, CDR1 SGHTA and CDR2 FQGNSA. CDR3 length: 15 amino acids. Trimming cost V 2 bases and J 4 bases, with 13 bases left between them. CDR3 DNA: TGTGCCAGCAGCTTAATGTGGGGACCCCCAGATACGCAGTATTTT. Amino acids: CASSLMWGPPDTQYF. Using reference TRBV7-2 and TRBJ2-3 for the parts outside the CDR3, the full variable domain is GAGVSQSPSNKVTEKGKDVELRCDPISGHTALYWYRQSLGQGLEFLIYFQGNSAPDKSGLPSDRFSAERTGGSVSTLTIQRTQQEDSAVYLCASSLMWGPPDTQYFGPGTRLTVL.

A few counts support this clonotype. The chain combines TRBV7-9 with TRBJ2-3; 10 positions agree with TRBD1. CDR3 size: 16 residues. The germline V gene encodes CDR1 SEHNR and CDR2 FQNEAQ (reference sequence). V lost 4 bases to trimming and J lost 1 base; unmatched junction nucleotides: 5. DNA of the CDR3: TGTGCCAGCAGCTCTCGGACAGGGGGACGCACAGATACGCAGTATTTT. Protein sequence: CASSSRTGGRTDTQYF. Filled out from reference TRBV7-9 and TRBJ2-3, the complete variable domain reads DTGVSQNPRHKITKRGQNVTFRCDPISEHNRLYWYRQTLGQGPEFLTYFQNEAQLEKSRLLSDRFSAERPKGSFSTLEIQRTEQGDSAMYLCASSSRTGGRTDTQYFGPGTRLTVL.

This clonotype was seen only a few times. The chain employs TRBV30 and TRBJ2-2; D might be TRBD1 (5 bases). The CDR3 totals 15 residues. The germline gives CDR1 GTSNPN, CDR2 SVGIG (reference sequence). V shed 2 bases and J shed 0 bases, with 10 bases lying between them. The CDR3 loop reads CAWSPTASNTGELFF. The CDR3 DNA is TGTGCCTGGAGTCCGACAGCCTCGAACACCGGGGAGCTGTTTTTT. Together with reference TRBV30 and TRBJ2-2, the CDR3 gives the full variable domain: SQTIHQWPATLVQPVGSPLSLECTVEGTSNPNLYWYRQAAGRGLQLLFYSVGIGQISSEVPQNLSASRPQDRQFILSSKKLLLSDSGFYLCAWSPTASNTGELFFGEGSRLTVL.

This clonotype occurred many times. The chain uses TRBV19 and TRBJ1-1; unclear D gene. Trimming took 5 bases from V and 0 from J, leaving 13 bases between them. Germline CDR1 LNHDA, CDR2 SQIVND (reference sequence). There are 15 residues in the CDR3. CDR3 sequence: CASSADGLLNTEAFF. The CDR3 nucleotides are TGTGCCAGTAGTGCGGACGGCCTTCTGAACACTGAAGCTTTCTTT.

This clonotype was counted many times. The gene calls are TRBV27 and TRBJ2-1; the match to TRBD2 covers 7 bases. V was clipped by 0 bases and J by 8 bases; unmatched bases: 7. From germline, CDR1 is MNHEY and CDR2 SMNVEV (reference sequence). The CDR3 has 15 amino acids. The CDR3 reads CASSLSGGGWDEQFF. CDR3 coding DNA: TGTGCCAGCAGTTTATCAGGCGGGGGTTGGGATGAGCAGTTCTTC.

This clonotype has a count of ten or more. The V call is TRBV4-3, the J call TRBJ2-3; 11 nucleotides align to TRBD2. Germline CDR1 reads LGHNA; CDR2 reads YSLEER. The V gene end was trimmed by 4 bases and the J gene end by 0 bases; junction bases not matched to a gene: 3. The CDR3 is 16 residues long. For the CDR3, the DNA is TGCGCCAGCAGCCTGACTAGCGGGATCAGCACAGATACGCAGTATTTT. Protein product: CASSLTSGISTDTQYF.

The rearrangement uses TRBV20-1 and TRBJ1-1; tentative D call: TRBD1 (6 bases). This CDR3 contains 11 residues. Between the trimmed V and J ends, which lost 6 bases and 11 bases, there was a span of 16 bases. Germline V gene lookup returns CDR1 DFQATT and CDR2 SNEGSKA (reference sequence). In nucleotides, the CDR3 is TGCAGTGCGAGGGAGGGGGTCCTGGCTTTCTTT. It translates to CSAREGVLAFF.

The genes are TRBV10-3 and TRBJ1-1, with D hard to call. CDR3 length: 14 residues. V gave up 10 bases and J gave up 3 bases, with 18 bases separating them. Germline CDR1 is ENHRY and CDR2 is SYGVKD. CDR3: CANNSDRDDTEAFF. The CDR3 DNA reads TGTGCCAACAACTCCGACCGGGATGACACTGAAGCTTTCTTT.

The CDR3: CASSVEGRTNEKLFF. The CDR3 nucleotides read TGTGCCAGCAGCGTAGAGGGCAGAACTAATGAAAAACTGTTTTTT. The V call is TRBV9, the J call TRBJ1-4; D is unresolved. Germline loops: CDR1 SGDLS, CDR2 YYNGEE. The CDR3 length is 15 residues. V lost 0 bases, J lost 1 base, and 7 bases lay in between.

The rearrangement joins TRBV4-2 to TRBJ1-5, with D hard to call. CDR1 and CDR2 (germline): LGHNA, YNFKEQ. The CDR3 covers 13 residues. V was shortened by 0 bases and J by 9 bases, with 9 bases between the two germline ends. Written as DNA, the CDR3 is TGTGCCAGCAGCCAAGATCTAGCAGGGCCCCAGCATTTT. It yields the protein CASSQDLAGPQHF.

This clonotype was picked up many times. The rearrangement joins TRBV4-3 to TRBJ1-2; 9 nucleotides match TRBD1. V shed 3 bases, J shed 5 bases, and the junction held 4 bases outside the gene matches. This CDR3 is 14 amino acids long. CDR1 and CDR2 from the germline V gene are LGHNA and YSLEER. Here the CDR3 DNA reads TGCGCCAGCAGCCAGGGACAGGGAGAATATGGCTACACCTTC. This codes for CASSQGQGEYGYTF.

This clonotype was observed at least ten times. The V and J genes are TRBV27 and TRBJ1-1, with D unresolved. Germline V gene lookup returns CDR1 MNHEY and CDR2 SMNVEV (reference sequence). V was cut by 5 bases and J by 0 bases, with 10 bases left in between. The CDR3 has 14 residues. The CDR3 nucleotides are TGTGCCAGCAGTAACAGTATCTTGAACACTGAAGCTTTCTTT. Protein product: CASSNSILNTEAFF.

This clonotype was seen ten or more times. The chain joins TRBV6-6 to TRBJ2-3; 9 bases map to TRBD1. J gave up 6 bases and V 6 bases, and 10 bases lay outside the gene matches. The length of the CDR3 is 15 residues. Germline V gives CDR1 MNHNY, CDR2 SVGAGI (reference sequence). DNA for the CDR3: TGTGCCAGCAGCCGGACCACAGGGGGCGATGATACGCAGTATTTT. The encoded protein is CASSRTTGGDDTQYF.

The rearrangement links TRBV27 to TRBJ2-7; D remains ambiguous. From germline, CDR1 is MNHEY and CDR2 SMNVEV (reference sequence). The CDR3 spans 13 residues. Trimming took off 2 bases at V and 2 bases at J, with 7 bases between the two ends. The CDR3 sequence is CASSLLSPYEQYF. CDR3 nucleotides: TGTGCCAGCAGTTTACTTAGCCCCTACGAGCAGTACTTC.

This clonotype was observed at least ten times. The chain combines TRBV7-9 with TRBJ1-2; D is possibly TRBD1 (5 bases). Deletions cut 4 bases from V and 8 bases from J, with 11 bases between. CDR3 length: 12 amino acids. CDR1 and CDR2 from the germline V gene are SEHNR and FQNEAQ (reference sequence). The CDR3 DNA reads as TGTGCCAGCAGCTACCAGACAGACGGCTACACCTTC. Translation: CASSYQTDGYTF.

This clonotype was recorded many times. The chain links TRBV7-8 to TRBJ1-2, with 11 nucleotides matching TRBD1. The trim removed 5 bases at V and 7 bases at J, leaving 6 bases unmatched. In germline, CDR1 is SGHVS, CDR2 FQNEAQ. The CDR3 is made up of 14 amino acids. Written as DNA, the CDR3 is TGTGCCAGCAGCCCGGGGACAGGGGGTTTTGGCTACACCTTC. Its translation is CASSPGTGGFGYTF.

A few counts support this clonotype. The chain uses TRBV27 and TRBJ1-1, with 7 bases that match TRBD1. V was clipped by 3 bases and J by 6 bases; unmatched bases: 7. The CDR3 is 14 residues long. Germline V lookup: CDR1 MNHEY, CDR2 SMNVEV (reference sequence). The CDR3 DNA follows: TGTGCCAGCAGTTTTTGGCAGGGGGGCGCTGAAGCTTTCTTT. This sequence encodes CASSFWQGGAEAFF.

This clonotype was detected ten times or more. V is TRBV7-3 and J is TRBJ2-1, with a weak D call TRBD2 (6 bases). There are 14 residues in the CDR3. Germline loops: CDR1 SGHTA, CDR2 FQGTGA. Trimming stripped 4 bases from V and 1 base from J, with 8 bases between. CDR3 sequence (DNA): TGTGCCAGCAGCTCCGGGGGATCCTACAATGAGCAGTTCTTC. It is translated as CASSSGGSYNEQFF.

The genes are TRBV4-1 and TRBJ2-1, with 10 bases lining up with TRBD1. The CDR3 runs 17 residues. V lost 0 bases, J lost 11 bases, and 13 bases stayed unmatched. The germline gives CDR1 MGHRA, CDR2 YSYEKL. The CDR3 nucleotides read TGCGCCAGCAGCCAAGATTTAGACAGGGGGCTTATTAATAAGCAGTTCTTC. Translated: CASSQDLDRGLINKQFF.